Below are 18 T cell receptor beta chains sequenced from a single sample in a study of T-cell memory formation after mild COVID-19. TCRdb reprocessed the 5' RACE reads via MiXCR and lists one record per CDR3 protein. This table holds a few hundred thousand distinct CDR3 sequences, less than 25% found once. Sequencing used PBMCs or a T cell subset sorted from them (not recorded which). These receptors all stem from an adult woman who had mild COVID-19 (a few samples of this study predate the infection). Cell type and time point are not known.

This clonotype was observed a handful of times. The chain links TRBV2 to TRBJ2-5; the match to TRBD2 covers 11 bases. CDR3 size: 14 residues. Germline V gives CDR1 SNHLY, CDR2 FYNNEI. Germline trimming cut 6 bases from V and 7 bases from J; bases unmatched to any gene: 7. The CDR3 loop is CASSPTSGSATQYF. CDR3 sequence (DNA): TGTGCCAGCAGCCCTACTAGCGGGAGTGCGACCCAGTACTTC.

This clonotype was seen a handful of times. This rearrangement joins TRBV4-1 to TRBJ2-7; perhaps TRBD1 as D (5 bases). Germline CDR1 and CDR2: MGHRA and YSYEKL. This CDR3 contains 13 residues. V lost 4 bases and J lost 5, with 12 bases in between. The DNA for the CDR3 is TGCGCCAGCAGCCCCATGCCAGGGCACGAGCAGTACTTC. Its translation: CASSPMPGHEQYF.

V is TRBV20-1 and J is TRBJ2-7; D gene unclear. The CDR3 totals 13 residues. The V and J ends lost 5 bases and 0 bases respectively, with 11 bases between them. Per the germline V gene, CDR1 is DFQATT and CDR2 is SNEGSKA (reference sequence). CDR3 sequence: CSAVADRSYEQYF. CDR3 in DNA: TGCAGTGCTGTCGCAGACCGCTCCTACGAGCAGTACTTC.

The chain recombines TRBV24-1 with TRBJ1-5, with D possibly being TRBD1 (6 bases). The length of the CDR3 is 13 residues. The V end was cut by 9 bases, the J end by 5 bases, with 13 bases between. Germline V gene sequence: CDR1 KGHDR, CDR2 SFDVKD. The chain's CDR3 is CATAPGDHQPQHF. The CDR3 DNA reads as TGTGCCACCGCTCCAGGGGACCATCAGCCCCAGCATTTT.

The V and J genes are TRBV4-1 and TRBJ2-7; D possibly corresponds to TRBD2 (5 bases). Trimming took off 0 bases at V and 0 bases at J, with 9 bases between the two ends. The CDR3 length is 15 residues. CDR1 MGHRA and CDR2 YSYEKL come from the germline V gene. The CDR3 spells CASSQDQGSSYEQYF. In DNA, the CDR3 is TGCGCCAGCAGCCAAGATCAAGGGAGCTCCTACGAGCAGTACTTC.

This clonotype occurred a few times. The chain links TRBV4-1 to TRBJ1-1, with D hard to call. The CDR3 consists of 13 residues. Germline loops: CDR1 MGHRA, CDR2 YSYEKL. Trimming left V 1 base short and J 1 base short, with 4 bases between. The CDR3 loop is CASSQVGNTEAFF. As DNA, the CDR3 is TGCGCCAGCAGCCAAGTCGGGAACACTGAAGCTTTCTTT.

This sequence joins TRBV12-3 or TRBV12-4 and TRBJ2-2, with TRBD2 as a possible D gene (5 bases). The CDR3 runs to 15 residues. Trimming removed 7 bases at V and 1 base at J, with 13 bases between. The CDR3 reads CASTILGVNTGELFF. The CDR3, as DNA: TGTGCCAGCACTATTTTGGGAGTGAACACCGGGGAGCTGTTTTTT.

The chain recombines TRBV5-1 with TRBJ1-1; D is perhaps TRBD1 (5 bases). Germline V gene data show CDR1 as SGHRS and CDR2 as YFSETQ. There are 15 residues in the CDR3. The germline V and J ends were trimmed by 4 bases and 7 bases, with 20 bases remaining between them. The CDR3 protein is CASSLGDIRTGEAFF. The DNA of the CDR3 is TGCGCCAGCAGCCTAGGGGATATCAGAACCGGTGAAGCTTTCTTT.

This chain uses TRBV15 with TRBJ2-1; D remains ambiguous. The CDR3 loop spans 15 amino acids. Per the germline V gene, CDR1 is LNHNV and CDR2 is YYDKDF (reference sequence). The V end was cut by 0 bases, the J end by 3 bases, with 9 bases between. The CDR3 DNA follows: TGTGCCACCAGCAGAGATGTATCAGTCTACAATGAGCAGTTCTTC. It yields the protein CATSRDVSVYNEQFF.

This clonotype was counted a few times. The gene calls are TRBV6-6 and TRBJ2-7, with TRBD1 as a possible D gene (5 bases). Germline V CDR1 and CDR2: MNHNY, SVGAGI (reference sequence). Trimming removed 8 bases from V and 0 bases from J, with 17 bases in between. The CDR3 is made up of 15 amino acids. CDR3 residues: CASGSPDSYSYEQYF. The CDR3 DNA is TGTGCCAGCGGATCACCCGACAGTTACTCCTACGAGCAGTACTTC.

This clonotype has a handful of counts. This chain links TRBV6-5 with TRBJ2-2; TRBD2 agrees at 7 bases. The CDR3 loop spans 14 amino acids. CDR1 is MNHEY and CDR2 is SVGAGI in the germline V gene. V gave up 6 bases and J gave up 1 base; unmatched junction bases: 2. For the CDR3, the DNA is TGTGCCAGCAGACCTAGCGGGAACACCGGGGAGCTGTTTTTT. It yields the protein CASRPSGNTGELFF.

The chain combines TRBV12-3 or TRBV12-4 with TRBJ2-7, with D unclear. The V gene lost 2 bases and the J gene lost 3 bases, with 8 bases spanning the gap. This CDR3 spans 13 amino acids. CDR3 bases: TGTGCCAGCAGTTTATCGGTCCTCTACGAGCAGTACTTC. Translated: CASSLSVLYEQYF.

The sample holds a few counts of this clonotype. The rearrangement links TRBV6-5 to TRBJ1-4; 10 nucleotides match TRBD1. Germline assignment: CDR1 MNHEY and CDR2 SVGAGI. Trimming at V came to 0 bases and at J to 8 bases, leaving 0 bases not matched to a gene. This CDR3 contains 14 residues. CDR3 DNA: TGTGCCAGCAGTTACTCGGACAGGGGGGAAAAACTGTTTTTT. Its translation is CASSYSDRGEKLFF.

This clonotype appeared a few times. The chain recombines TRBV2 with TRBJ2-7, with D maybe TRBD1 (6 bases). The germline V gene has CDR1 SNHLY and CDR2 FYNNEI. The CDR3 consists of 12 residues. Between the trimmed V and J ends, which lost 7 bases and 7 bases, there was a span of 14 bases. The CDR3 sequence is CASTQGSIEQYF. The CDR3 nucleotides are TGTGCCAGCACGCAGGGGTCCATTGAGCAGTACTTC. Drawing the rest from reference TRBV2 and TRBJ2-7, the complete variable domain is EPEVTQTPSHQVTQMGQEVILRCVPISNHLYFYWYRQILGQKVEFLVSFYNNEISEKSEIFDDQFSVERPDGSNFTLKIRSTKLEDSAMYFCASTQGSIEQYFGPGTRLTVT.

This clonotype was observed a few times. The chain carries TRBV14 and TRBJ2-3; possibly TRBD2 for D (5 bases). Germline CDR1 is SGHDN and CDR2 is FVKESK. The length of the CDR3 is 19 residues. V lost 4 bases and J 2 bases, leaving 25 bases between the germline ends. Written as DNA, the CDR3 is TGTGCCAGCAGCCCGACGGGGTACATCACCCCAACGATCACAGATACGCAGTATTTT. Amino acids: CASSPTGYITPTITDTQYF. Drawing the rest from reference TRBV14 and TRBJ2-3, the complete variable domain is EAGVTQFPSHSVIEKGQTVTLRCDPISGHDNLYWYRRVMGKEIKFLLHFVKESKQDESGMPNNRFLAERTGGTYSTLKVQPAELEDSGVYFCASSPTGYITPTITDTQYFGPGTRLTVL.

The sample holds many counts of this clonotype. The V call is TRBV29-1, the J call TRBJ2-5; D possibly uses TRBD1 or TRBD2 (5 bases each). The CDR3 sequence is 13 residues long. In germline, CDR1 is SQVTM, CDR2 ANQGSEA. The V gene lost 4 bases and the J gene lost 3 bases, with 12 bases spanning the gap. The CDR3 DNA follows: TGCAGCGTTGTTGGGGGATCCAAAGAGACCCAGTACTTC. This sequence encodes CSVVGGSKETQYF.

This clonotype has more than one count but fewer than ten. The V and J genes are TRBV24-1 and TRBJ1-2; D gene uncertain. From germline, CDR1 is KGHDR and CDR2 SFDVKD. The CDR3 consists of 14 residues. V was pared by 1 base and J by 4 bases, with 9 bases between. The CDR3 spells CATSDFSASYGYTF. As DNA, the CDR3 is TGTGCCACCAGTGATTTTTCTGCATCCTATGGCTACACCTTC.

This clonotype was counted many times. This chain joins TRBV21-1 and TRBJ2-7; the table's TRBD2 call for D was not verified on the DNA. TRBV21-1 is labeled a pseudogene. CDR3 length: 18 amino acids. The CDR3, as DNA: TGTGCCAGCAGCTACCCTATGAGGACTAGTACTCCCCTTTACGAGCAGTACTTC. It encodes CASSYPMRTSTPLYEQYF.